One TCR beta chain is described in this entry. Data came from immunoSEQ multiplex PCR; TCRdb stores just in-frame clones and leaves some out. The sample gives some 70,000 clones, around 89% of which show up once; roughly 0.89% is in the top ten. This entry comes from a study of OX40 agonist ivuxolimab in advanced cancers. CDR3 length: 15 amino acids. The V segment lost 3 bases and the J segment 4 bases; nucleotides outside the gene matches: 2. Germline V gives CDR1 MDHEN, CDR2 SYDVKM. V gene TRBV28 combines with J gene TRBJ2-7; 14 bases match TRBD2. This TCR derives from an adult with an advanced solid tumor such as melanoma, head and neck, liver or kidney cancer. Sample: CD4+ or CD8+ T cells sorted from blood, taken in a trial of the OX40 agonist ivuxolimab. The CDR3 reads CASSLGTSGSYEQYF. The CDR3 nucleotides are TGTGCCAGCAGTTTGGGGACTAGCGGGAGTTACGAGCAGTACTTC. The entire variable domain, with the rest obtained from reference TRBV28 and TRBJ2-7, is as follows: DVKVTQSSRYLVKRTGEKVFLECVQDMDHENMFWYRQDPGLGLRLIYFSYDVKMKEKGDIPEGYSVSREKKERFSLILESASTNQTSMYLCASSLGTSGSYEQYFGPGTRLTVT.